The T cell receptor beta chain described here comes from a study of shared clonotypes between healthy human individuals. The study's findings and limits: Only blood underwent sampling, and tissue repertoires likely differ.

Points on this clone: No antigen is known for it.

V trimming: 3 bases; J trimming: 5 bases; junction bases outside the gene matches: 3. Germline lookup yields CDR1 SGHNT and CDR2 YYREEE (reference sequence). The CDR3 has 13 amino acids. Every donor was a Caucasian adult from Nashville, Tennessee. Unsorted PBMC DNA was sequenced on ten immunoSEQ deep assay plates. In the authors' workflow: ImmunoSEQ output lacked quality scores and full-length reads, limiting matched filtering. Repertoires were generated with immunoSEQ multiplex PCR, while TCRdb's copy carries only in-frame clones and drops some. V and J calls and clone size come straight from that table; D and trimming were deduced from the DNA. The table has hundreds of thousands of clones, over 60% seen once.

Sequences were obtained from PBMCs. The clonotype originates from a woman in her 40s in good health. Some clones in this sample may be carry-over from other donors' samples. This chain links TRBV5-4 with TRBJ2-7; 9 nucleotides agree with TRBD1. The CDR3 region is CASSSRDRDEQYF. CDR3 DNA: TGTGCCAGCAGCTCCCGGGACAGGGACGAGCAGTACTTC.